This T cell receptor beta chain stems from a study of shared clonotypes between healthy human individuals. Study in general: CD4 naive cells filled three plates per donor, CD4 memory three, CD8 naive two and CD8 memory one.

CDR1 and CDR2 (germline): MNHEY, SVGAGI. This CDR3 region has 13 residues. V lost 7 bases to trimming and J lost 9 bases, with 15 bases between them. In the case of this clone: Its antigen is not identified.

Here immunoSEQ multiplex PCR was the method, and the copy in TCRdb shows in-frame clones only, minus some. The sample shows just over 2,000,000 clones, 85% to 95% of them seen only once. Study results and caveats: Relative to clonotypes present in all four donors, those not shared had lower generation probabilities. Sequencing depth was a factor that was expected to affect clonotype sharing among donors. Larger estimated richness was generally seen in naive subsets than in memory subsets.

Input material: naive CD4+ T cells sorted from blood. Indicated subset: CD45RA+ positively selected. The chain links TRBV6-5 to TRBJ2-2, with D uncertain. This receptor was obtained from a young man in good health. The CDR3 reads CASTRVTTRELFF. The CDR3 nucleotides are TGTGCCAGCACCAGAGTTACAACTCGGGAGCTGTTTTTT.